A selection of T cell receptor beta chains follows, all from one sample in a study of tumour-infiltrating T cells in Burkitt lymphoma. Measured with immunoSEQ multiplex PCR; TCRdb has only the in-frame clones, and not every one. Of about 200 clones in the sample, around 90% were seen once. Input material: tumor tissue. All receptors come from a human donor with Burkitt lymphoma. Both conserved end residues are part of each CDR3. Fields, in order: CDR3 length, clone size, V gene, D gene, J gene, CDR3 DNA, CDR3 protein. D genes are given only for firm matches. Rows give clone size only sometimes, using once, few, many, or a class for an expanded clone.

17	-	TRBV23-1	-	TRBJ2-6	TGCGCCAGCAGTGCCCTGTGGCAACAAAGTCGGGCCAACGTCCTGACTTTC	CASSALWQQSRANVLTF
13	-	TRBV27	-	TRBJ1-6	TGTGCCAGCAGGGCAGACTATAATTCACCCCTCCACTTT	CASRADYNSPLHF
15	-	TRBV9	TRBD1	TRBJ1-4	TGTGCCAGCAGCGTAGGGACAGGGTCATCTGAAAAACTGTTTTTT	CASSVGTGSSEKLFF
15	-	TRBV5-1	-	TRBJ2-6	TGCGCCAGCAGCGGCAGTCCCTCTGGGGCCAACGTCCTGACTTTC	CASSGSPSGANVLTF
17	-	TRBV7-9	TRBD1	TRBJ1-5	TGTGCCAGCAGCTTTGAGGGTGGACAGGGTGTCAATCAGCCCCAGCATTTT	CASSFEGGQGVNQPQHF
13	-	TRBV7-9	TRBD2	TRBJ2-2	TGTGCCTCTGGGGAGGGTGTCTCCGGGGAGCTGTTTTTT	CASGEGVSGELFF
16	-	TRBV7-4	-	TRBJ1-3	TGTGCCAGCAGCCCGAGATGGGGCACCTCTGGAAACACCATATATTTT	CASSPRWGTSGNTIYF
13	-	TRBV9	-	TRBJ1-1	TGTGCCAGCAGCGTAGGGCGGGGGACTGAAGCTTTCTTT	CASSVGRGTEAFF
14	few	TRBV7-9	-	TRBJ1-1	TGTGCCAGCAGCCCTAAGGGACAAAACACTGAAGCTTTCTTT	CASSPKGQNTEAFF
13	-	TRBV29-1	TRBD2	TRBJ2-7	TGCAGCGTTGTCCTACTAGCGGGATACGAGCAGTACTTC	CSVVLLAGYEQYF
14	-	TRBV6-1	-	TRBJ1-4	TGTGCCAGCAGTGAAAACCGGGAGGGCGAAAAACTGTTTTTT	CASSENREGEKLFF
15	once	TRBV5-3	TRBD2	TRBJ2-7	TGTGCCAGAAGCCCGGTGGGGGGGGAAGGCTACGAGCAGTACTTC	CARSPVGGEGYEQYF
16	-	TRBV6-5	TRBD2	TRBJ2-3	TGTGCCAGCAGTTACACCGCGGGGGTGATCACAGATACGCAGTATTTT	CASSYTAGVITDTQYF
14	-	TRBV5-1	-	TRBJ2-7	TGCGCCAGCAGCTACTCAGGGACCTTCTACGAGCAGTACTTC	CASSYSGTFYEQYF
15	-	TRBV10-2	TRBD2	TRBJ2-1	TGCGCCAGCAGCTTGAGCGGGGGGGTATATAATGAGCAGTTCTTC	CASSLSGGVYNEQFF
15	-	TRBV9	-	TRBJ2-1	TGTGCCAGCAGCGAGGAAGGTATTGGCTACAATGAGCAGTTCTTC	CASSEEGIGYNEQFF
15	-	TRBV28	-	TRBJ1-1	TGTGCCAGCACCCAAAGGGCGTCGGGGGGCACTGAAGCTTTCTTT	CASTQRASGGTEAFF
14	-	TRBV27	TRBD2	TRBJ2-7	TGTGCCAGCAGTTCATGGGGGGGGTCGGGCGAGCAGTACTTC	CASSSWGGSGEQYF
13	once	TRBV11-2	-	TRBJ1-2	TGTGCCAGCAGCTTAGGCATAGGGTACGACTACACCTTC	CASSLGIGYDYTF
11	-	TRBV1	-	TRBJ1-2	TGCACCAGCAGCCAAGATGGGGGCTACACCTTC	CTSSQDGGYTF
16	-	TRBV7-9	TRBD1	TRBJ1-6	TGTGCCAGCAGCTCGGGACAGGTTTATCATAATTCACCCCTCCACTTT	CASSSGQVYHNSPLHF
13	-	TRBV19	-	TRBJ2-5	TGTGCCACTTCTAATGTGGACCAAGAGATCCAGTACTTC	CATSNVDQEIQYF
18	-	TRBV18	TRBD2	TRBJ2-7	TGTGCCAGCTCACCATTGGCGGGGGGCCGTCAACGGGGCTACGAGCAGTACTTC	CASSPLAGGRQRGYEQYF
13	-	TRBV15	-	TRBJ1-5	TGTGCCACCAGCTTTCATAGCAATCAGCCCCAGCATTTT	CATSFHSNQPQHF
15	-	TRBV10-3	TRBD1	TRBJ2-7	TGTGCCATCAGGAACCCGGGACAGGGTTCCTACGAGCAGTACTTC	CAIRNPGQGSYEQYF
15	-	TRBV14	TRBD1	TRBJ2-7	TGTGCCAGCAGCCCAATCGGACAGGGGGCTTACGAGCAGTACTTC	CASSPIGQGAYEQYF
15	few	TRBV9	TRBD1	TRBJ2-2	TGTGCCAGCAGCTTAGGTAGGGACAGGACCGGGGAGCTGTTTTTT	CASSLGRDRTGELFF
16	-	TRBV30	TRBD2	TRBJ2-1	TGTGCCTTCCGACTAGCGGGGGGCCCCAGCTACAATGAGCAGTTCTTC	CAFRLAGGPSYNEQFF
17	-	TRBV7-8	-	TRBJ2-6	TGTGCCAGCAGCTGCGGGTTCCCACAAAGTCGGGCCAACGTCCTGACTTTC	CASSCGFPQSRANVLTF
15	-	TRBV25-1	-	TRBJ2-5	TGTGCCAGCAGTGAATGGAGGGGGCCCCAAGAGACCCAGTACTTC	CASSEWRGPQETQYF
15	-	TRBV19	TRBD2	TRBJ2-1	TGTGCCAGTTCACGGACTAGCGGCGCCTACAATGAGCAGTTCTTC	CASSRTSGAYNEQFF
14	-	TRBV28	-	TRBJ1-6	TGTGCCAGCGTACCGGGACGTTTTAATTCACCCCTCCACTTT	CASVPGRFNSPLHF